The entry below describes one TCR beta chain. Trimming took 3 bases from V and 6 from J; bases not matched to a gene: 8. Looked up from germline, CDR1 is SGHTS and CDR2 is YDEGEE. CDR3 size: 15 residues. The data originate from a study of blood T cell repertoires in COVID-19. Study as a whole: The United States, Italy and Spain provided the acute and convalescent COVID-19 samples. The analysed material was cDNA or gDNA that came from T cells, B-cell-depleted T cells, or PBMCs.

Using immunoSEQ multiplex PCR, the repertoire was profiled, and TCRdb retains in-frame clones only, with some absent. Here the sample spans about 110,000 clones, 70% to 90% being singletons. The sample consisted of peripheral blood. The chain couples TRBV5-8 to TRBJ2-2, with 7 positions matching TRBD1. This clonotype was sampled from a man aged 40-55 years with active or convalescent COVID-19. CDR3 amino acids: CASSSHTGVPGELFF. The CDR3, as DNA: TGTGCCAGCAGCTCACATACAGGGGTCCCCGGGGAGCTGTTTTTT.